The TCR beta chain under discussion was sequenced for a study of monozygotic twins with inflammatory bowel disease. Germline CDR1 is LGHDT and CDR2 is YNNKEL (reference sequence). The CDR3 covers 13 residues. Following a re-call of the 5' RACE reads, TCRdb has one entry per CDR3 protein and lacks DNA. In total, the table holds fewer than 400,000 distinct CDR3 sequences. The genes are TRBV3-1 and TRBJ2-7. The clonotype originates from a human donor with ulcerative colitis or Crohn's disease, or a healthy co-twin of an affected twin (not recorded which). The sample was blood. The CDR3 loop reads CASSHPGFYEQYF.